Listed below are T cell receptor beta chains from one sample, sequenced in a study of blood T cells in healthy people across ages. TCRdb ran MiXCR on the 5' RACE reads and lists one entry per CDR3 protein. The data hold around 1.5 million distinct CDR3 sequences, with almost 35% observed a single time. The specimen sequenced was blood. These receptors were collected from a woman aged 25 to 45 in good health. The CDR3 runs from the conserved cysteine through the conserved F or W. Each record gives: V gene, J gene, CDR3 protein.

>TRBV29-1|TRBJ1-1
CSVRHRGMGTEAFF
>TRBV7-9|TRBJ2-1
CANSLRQGTYNEQFF
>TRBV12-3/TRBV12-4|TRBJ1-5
CASSLARGTQPQHF
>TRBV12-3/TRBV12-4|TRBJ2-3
CASSWPGQGRPDTQYF
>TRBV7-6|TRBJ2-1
CASSLTPSEQFF
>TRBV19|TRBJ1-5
CASSGQGRRLGNQPQHF
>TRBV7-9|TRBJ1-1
CASSLSGGPGAFF
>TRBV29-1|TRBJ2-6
CSVEEYGGNPGANVLTF
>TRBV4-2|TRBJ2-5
CASSQGIWETQYF
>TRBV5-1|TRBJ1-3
CASTRDISPGNTIYF
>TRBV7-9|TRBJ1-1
CASSNTGTGEAFF
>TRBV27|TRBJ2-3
CASSDSGTGFTDTQYF
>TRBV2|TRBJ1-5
CASDLGGNQPQHF
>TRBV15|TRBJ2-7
CATSRDTWSAAYEQYF
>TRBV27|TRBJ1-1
CASNYGVQAFF